Presented here are 32 T cell receptor beta chains from one specimen sequenced in a study of cytomegalovirus exposure and HLA in healthy donors. 60 Vbeta and 13 Jbeta primers were used in PCR. Generated by immunoSEQ multiplex PCR, the TCRdb table keeps only in-frame clones and is missing some. The profile shows approximately 160,000 clones, about 80% of them singletons. The sample was PBMCs. These receptors all stem from a woman between 40 and 50 years old in good health and CMV-seronegative.

The chain's CDR3 is CASSSPGGREVGCGYTF. The CDR3 nucleotides read TGTGCCAGCAGCTCCCCCGGGGGGCGCGAGGTGGGTTGTGGCTACACCTTC. The V call is TRBV11-3, the J call TRBJ1-2; maybe TRBD1 (6 bases). This CDR3 region has 17 residues. In germline, CDR1 is SGHNT, CDR2 YENEEA. V gave up 4 bases and J gave up 7 bases, with 25 bases separating them.

The chain combines TRBV27 with TRBJ2-1, with TRBD1 matching 7 bases. This CDR3 comprises 14 residues. V gave up 6 bases and J gave up 4 bases; unmatched junction bases: 6. Germline V gene lookup returns CDR1 MNHEY and CDR2 SMNVEV (reference sequence). Written as DNA, the CDR3 is TGTGCCAGCAGCTCCCTGGGACAGTACAATGAGCAGTTCTTC. Translated, it gives CASSSLGQYNEQFF.

The gene calls are TRBV2 and TRBJ1-2, with TRBD1 matching 8 bases. The CDR3 is made up of 16 amino acids. V lost 4 bases to trimming and J lost 0 bases; unmatched junction nucleotides: 7. The germline V gene has CDR1 SNHLY and CDR2 FYNNEI. CDR3 nucleotide sequence: TGTGCCAGCAGTGCGGGACAGGCCTTTTCTAACTATGGCTACACCTTC. Translating it yields CASSAGQAFSNYGYTF. Combining the CDR3 with reference TRBV2 and TRBJ1-2 gives the whole variable domain EPEVTQTPSHQVTQMGQEVILRCVPISNHLYFYWYRQILGQKVEFLVSFYNNEISEKSEIFDDQFSVERPDGSNFTLKIRSTKLEDSAMYFCASSAGQAFSNYGYTFGSGTRLTVV.

This clone was seen once. The rearrangement links TRBV7-3 to TRBJ2-1; 9 nucleotides align to TRBD2. Trimming at V came to 0 bases and at J to 3 bases, leaving 3 bases not matched to a gene. The germline V gene has CDR1 SGHTA and CDR2 FQGTGA. CDR3 length: 16 amino acids. The DNA of the CDR3 is TGTGCCAGCAGCTTAACTACTAGCGGGTTCTACAATGAGCAGTTCTTC. It is translated as CASSLTTSGFYNEQFF.

The chain has TRBV5-1 and TRBJ2-1; 7 nucleotides align to TRBD2. Trimming at V came to 0 bases and at J to 3 bases, leaving 3 bases not matched to a gene. Germline CDR1 SGHRS, CDR2 YFSETQ. The CDR3 loop spans 15 amino acids. The CDR3 reads CASSLDVAGYNEQFF. The CDR3 nucleotides read TGCGCCAGCAGCTTGGATGTAGCGGGCTACAATGAGCAGTTCTTC.

A single count supports this clone. The chain joins TRBV27 to TRBJ1-1, with 7 bases matching TRBD1. This CDR3 has 15 amino acids. The ends lost 5 bases at V and 1 base at J; junction bases unmatched: 7. The germline V gene encodes CDR1 MNHEY and CDR2 SMNVEV (reference sequence). The CDR3 is CASSRGQTTNTEAFF. Written as DNA, the CDR3 is TGTGCCAGCAGTCGGGGACAGACTACGAACACTGAAGCTTTCTTT.

The CDR3 spells CASRLFSWSSAPFPLLAYNEQFF. In DNA form, the CDR3 reads TGTGCAAGTCGCTTATTCAGCTGGTCTAGCGCCCCTTTCCCACTACTTGCTTACAATGAGCAGTTCTTC. The chain links TRBV12-2 to TRBJ2-1; the table names TRBD2, a call not compared with the DNA. TRBV12-2 is assigned pseudogene status. The CDR3 sequence is 23 residues long.

The chain has TRBV7-6 and TRBJ2-1; 10 bases are a match to TRBD2. The ends lost 6 bases at V and 0 bases at J; junction bases unmatched: 8. The germline gives CDR1 SGHVS, CDR2 FNYEAQ. This CDR3 comprises 17 residues. DNA of the CDR3: TGTGCCAGCAGTCCAGCTAGCGGGAGTAGCTCCTACAATGAGCAGTTCTTC. Residues: CASSPASGSSSYNEQFF. Full variable domain (remainder filled in from reference TRBV7-6 and TRBJ2-1): GAGVSQSPRYKVTKRGQDVALRCDPISGHVSLYWYRQALGQGPEFLTYFNYEAQQDKSGLPNDRFSAERPEGSISTLTIQRTEQRDSAMYRCASSPASGSSSYNEQFFGPGTRLTVL.

The chain joins TRBV30 to TRBJ1-5; D unresolved. The CDR3 is 13 residues long. Germline CDR1 GTSNPN, CDR2 SVGIG (reference sequence). Trimming shortened V by 0 bases and J by 8 bases, and 11 bases separated the two germline ends. CDR3 sequence reads: CAWSVRQEEPQHF. The CDR3 DNA follows: TGTGCCTGGAGTGTTAGGCAGGAGGAGCCCCAGCATTTT.

The CDR3 protein is CASKPSAGELFF. CDR3 coding DNA: TGTGCCAGCAAACCTTCAGCCGGGGAGCTGTTTTTT. The chain couples TRBV7-9 to TRBJ2-2; D is ambiguous. The CDR3 contains 12 residues. Trimming took off 7 bases at V and 6 bases at J, with 9 bases between the two ends. The germline gives CDR1 SEHNR, CDR2 FQNEAQ (reference sequence).

The rearrangement uses TRBV7-3 and TRBJ2-1, with a possible D match to TRBD2 (6 bases). CDR3 length: 15 amino acids. V was clipped by 5 bases and J by 12 bases, with 23 bases between them. Germline CDR1 SGHTA, CDR2 FQGTGA. The CDR3 sequence is CASSPVSAGPVVQFF. The CDR3 DNA is TGTGCCAGCAGCCCAGTCAGTGCGGGGCCGGTTGTGCAGTTCTTC.

The V and J genes are TRBV28 and TRBJ1-4, with 8 bases fitting TRBD1. CDR1 is MDHEN and CDR2 is SYDVKM in the germline V gene. Losses at the gene ends were 3 bases for V and 2 bases for J; bases not matched to a gene: 5. This CDR3 region has 16 residues. The CDR3 region has the DNA TGTGCCAGCAGTTTCCCCCGGGACAGGACTAATGAAAAACTGTTTTTT. Amino acid sequence: CASSFPRDRTNEKLFF.

Only a few counts were recorded for this clone. This chain connects TRBV7-6 to TRBJ2-1; 15 bases map to TRBD2. J was trimmed by 7 bases and V by 5 bases; bases with no gene match: 6. Germline loops: CDR1 SGHVS, CDR2 FNYEAQ. The CDR3 covers 16 residues. The chain's CDR3 is CASSPGGTSGRNEQFF. The CDR3 DNA follows: TGTGCCAGCAGCCCAGGGGGGACTAGCGGGAGGAATGAGCAGTTCTTC.

This chain uses TRBV6-6 with TRBJ2-3; 12 bases fit TRBD2. V was clipped by 7 bases and J by 4 bases; unmatched bases: 6. The germline V gene encodes CDR1 MNHNY and CDR2 SVGAGI (reference sequence). The CDR3 covers 15 residues. CDR3 sequence (DNA): TGTGCCAGCATTCTGACTAGCGGGAGTGCAGATACGCAGTATTTT. This codes for CASILTSGSADTQYF.

This chain connects TRBV4-1 to TRBJ2-7; D remains ambiguous. The CDR3 loop spans 15 amino acids. Germline values: CDR1 MGHRA, CDR2 YSYEKL. V lost 2 bases and J lost 0, with 11 bases in between. CDR3 DNA: TGCGCCAGCAGCCAAAGTGACTCCTACTCCTACGAGCAGTACTTC. Residues: CASSQSDSYSYEQYF.

J is TRBJ1-1 and V is TRBV30; the match to TRBD1 covers 7 bases. This CDR3 contains 16 residues. The germline V gene has CDR1 GTSNPN and CDR2 SVGIG (reference sequence). The V gene end was trimmed by 1 base and the J gene end by 2 bases; junction bases not matched to a gene: 10. CDR3 in amino acids: CAWSGWGDSPNTEAFF. The CDR3 DNA follows: TGTGCCTGGAGTGGTTGGGGGGACAGCCCCAACACTGAAGCTTTCTTT.

CDR3 protein: CASSLQGQGFVNVLTF. CDR3 in DNA: TGCGCCAGCAGCTTGCAAGGACAGGGCTTCGTCAACGTCCTGACTTTC. The chain carries TRBV5-1 and TRBJ2-6; TRBD1 agrees at 8 bases. V trimming: 1 base; J trimming: 9 bases; junction bases outside the gene matches: 9. This CDR3 comprises 16 residues. Per the germline V gene, CDR1 is SGHRS and CDR2 is YFSETQ.

This clone was detected only a few times. This chain uses TRBV6-1 with TRBJ1-5; 11 positions agree with TRBD1. Unmatched junction bases numbered 7, after V lost 5 bases and J lost 7 bases. The CDR3 totals 15 residues. Germline V gene lookup returns CDR1 MNHNS and CDR2 SASEGT. The CDR3 DNA reads TGTGCCAGCAGTTCGACCGGGACAGGGGGACAGCCCCAGCATTTT. Residues: CASSSTGTGGQPQHF.

The chain employs TRBV30 and TRBJ1-4; 9 bases agree with TRBD1. The V and J ends lost 0 bases and 9 bases, in that order; junction bases with no gene match: 8. CDR1 and CDR2 from the germline V gene are GTSNPN and SVGIG (reference sequence). CDR3 length: 15 amino acids. CDR3 DNA sequence: TGTGCCTGGAGTGTTCCGACAGGGGGTCATCAAAAACTGTTTTTT. This gives the protein CAWSVPTGGHQKLFF. Variable domain in full (rest from reference TRBV30 and TRBJ1-4): SQTIHQWPATLVQPVGSPLSLECTVEGTSNPNLYWYRQAAGRGLQLLFYSVGIGQISSEVPQNLSASRPQDRQFILSSKKLLLSDSGFYLCAWSVPTGGHQKLFFGSGTQLSVL.

The chain has TRBV19 and TRBJ1-5, with D possibly being TRBD1 (5 bases). The CDR3 has 16 residues. V was trimmed by 7 bases and J by 0 bases, leaving 16 bases between them. CDR1 and CDR2 from the germline V gene are LNHDA and SQIVND (reference sequence). The CDR3 DNA sequence: TGTGCCAGTACCCCCTGGGGGGGTAATAGCAATCAGCCCCAGCATTTT. It codes for CASTPWGGNSNQPQHF.

The V gene is TRBV11-2, the J gene TRBJ1-4; 7 bases map to TRBD1. The junction had 0 bases not matched to a gene; V was cut back by 2 bases and J by 0 bases. This CDR3 region has 15 residues. CDR1 is SGHAT, CDR2 FQNNGV, per germline. CDR3 amino acids: CASSLQGATNEKLFF. CDR3 bases: TGTGCCAGCAGCTTACAGGGGGCAACTAATGAAAAACTGTTTTTT.

V gene TRBV29-1 combines with J gene TRBJ1-3, with 10 bases identical to TRBD1. Germline-derived CDR1 and CDR2 are SQVTM and ANQGSEA. Germline trimming cut 7 bases from V and 4 bases from J; bases unmatched to any gene: 7. The CDR3 contains 14 residues. As DNA, the CDR3 is TGCAGCGGAGCCCGGGACAGGGGCGGAAACACCATATATTTT. Translating it yields CSGARDRGGNTIYF.

The rearrangement links TRBV5-6 to TRBJ2-3, with D possibly TRBD1 on 6 matching bases. Trimming left V 3 bases short and J 2 bases short, with 7 bases between. Germline V gene sequence: CDR1 SGHDT, CDR2 YYEEEE. This CDR3 is built from 13 residues. For the CDR3, the DNA is TGTGCCAGCAGCTCAGGGGTCACAGATACGCAGTATTTT. It is translated as CASSSGVTDTQYF.

CDR3 sequence: CASSLADREGGYTF. For the CDR3, the DNA is TGTGCCAGCAGCTTAGCCGACAGGGAAGGGGGCTACACCTTC. The V and J genes are TRBV7-9 and TRBJ1-2, with 7 nucleotides matching TRBD1. The CDR3 has 14 residues. Germline loops: CDR1 SEHNR, CDR2 FQNEAQ (reference sequence). V lost 0 bases, J lost 8 bases, and 6 bases stayed unmatched.

CDR3 in DNA: TGTGCCAGCAGTTCCGGACAGGAGAACACTGAAGCTTTCTTT. This gives the protein CASSSGQENTEAFF. This chain links TRBV28 with TRBJ1-1; 7 nucleotides line up with TRBD1. After removal of 4 bases from V and 1 base from J, the junction contained 3 bases not matched to a gene. Germline assignment: CDR1 MDHEN and CDR2 SYDVKM. CDR3 size: 14 residues.

Turning to this clone: At one of its ends the junction is not consistent with the germline gene, which may arise from a read error. This CDR3 reads CASSLAAGGDTQYF. The CDR3 DNA sequence: TGTGCTAGCAGCTTAGCCGCGGGTGGAGATACGCAGTATTTT. The chain recombines TRBV7-7 with TRBJ2-3, with D maybe TRBD2 (5 bases). This CDR3 has 14 amino acids. Germline V gives CDR1 SSHAT, CDR2 FNYEAQ (reference sequence).

This sequence joins TRBV5-1 and TRBJ1-4; a possible D gene is TRBD1 (6 bases). The CDR3 runs to 14 residues. Germline CDR1 SGHRS, CDR2 YFSETQ. V was pared by 5 bases and J by 4 bases, with 12 bases between. The CDR3 reads CASSRNRDNEKLFF. The CDR3 DNA sequence: TGCGCCAGCAGTCGGAACAGGGATAATGAAAAACTGTTTTTT.

This chain joins TRBV10-3 and TRBJ2-3; D may be TRBD2 (6 bases). The V end lost 0 bases, the J end lost 2 bases, and 15 bases lay between the germline ends. The CDR3 consists of 17 residues. CDR1 and CDR2 (germline): ENHRY, SYGVKD. The CDR3 region has the DNA TGTGCCATCAGTGAGTCGAATGAGCGGGTCGTCACAGATACGCAGTATTTT. Translating it yields CAISESNERVVTDTQYF.

The gene calls are TRBV5-1 and TRBJ1-1, with 8 bases that match TRBD1. CDR3 size: 14 residues. The V gene's germline CDR1 is SGHRS and CDR2 YFSETQ. The V segment lost 2 bases and the J segment 8 bases; nucleotides outside the gene matches: 8. The CDR3 here is CASSLRQGSLEAFF. CDR3 nucleotides: TGCGCCAGCAGCTTAAGACAGGGGAGCTTGGAAGCTTTCTTT.

The chain employs TRBV6-5 and TRBJ1-5; the D gene is possibly TRBD1 (5 bases). Germline CDR1 is MNHEY and CDR2 is SVGAGI. The CDR3 has 15 residues. Trimming cost V 8 bases and J 0 bases, with 14 bases left between them. The CDR3: CASGKGGVSNQPQHF. CDR3 in DNA: TGTGCCAGCGGCAAAGGAGGGGTTAGCAATCAGCCCCAGCATTTT.

This chain joins TRBV5-1 and TRBJ2-7; maybe TRBD2 (6 bases). Trimming cost V 4 bases and J 1 base, with 15 bases left between them. This CDR3 is 15 amino acids long. Per the germline V gene, CDR1 is SGHRS and CDR2 is YFSETQ. Written as DNA, the CDR3 is TGCGCCAGCAGCGCCTATAGCGGACCTTCCTACGAGCAGTACTTC. Amino acid sequence: CASSAYSGPSYEQYF.

This clone was observed a single time. Germline is not matched at one junction end, which may reflect a read error. The CDR3 DNA follows: TGTGCCGGCAGCTTGCGGCAGGCTCACACAGATACGCAGTATTTT. Residues: CAGSLRQAHTDTQYF. The rearrangement uses TRBV5-4 and TRBJ2-3; no reliable D call. From germline, CDR1 is SGHNT and CDR2 YYREEE (reference sequence). The CDR3 runs 15 residues. Together with reference TRBV5-4 and TRBJ2-3, the CDR3 gives the full variable domain: ETGVTQSPTHLIKTRGQQVTLRCSSQSGHNTVSWYQQALGQGPQFIFQYYREEENGRGNFPPRFSGLQFPNYSSELNVNALELDDSALYLCAGSLRQAHTDTQYFGPGTRLTVL.